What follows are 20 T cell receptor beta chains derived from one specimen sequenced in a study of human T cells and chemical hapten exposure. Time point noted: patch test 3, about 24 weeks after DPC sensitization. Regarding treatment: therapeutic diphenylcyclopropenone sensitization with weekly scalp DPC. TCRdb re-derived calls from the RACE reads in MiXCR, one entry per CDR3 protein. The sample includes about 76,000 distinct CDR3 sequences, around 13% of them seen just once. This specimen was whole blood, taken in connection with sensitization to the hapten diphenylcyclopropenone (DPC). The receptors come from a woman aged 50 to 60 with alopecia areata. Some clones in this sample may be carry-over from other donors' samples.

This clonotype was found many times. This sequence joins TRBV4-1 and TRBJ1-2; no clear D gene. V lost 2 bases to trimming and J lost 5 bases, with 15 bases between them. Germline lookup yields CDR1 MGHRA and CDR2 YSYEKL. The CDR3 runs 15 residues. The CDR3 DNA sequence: TGCGCCAGCAGCCAAAGAATCCAGAAAGAGTATGGCTACACCTTC. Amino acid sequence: CASSQRIQKEYGYTF.

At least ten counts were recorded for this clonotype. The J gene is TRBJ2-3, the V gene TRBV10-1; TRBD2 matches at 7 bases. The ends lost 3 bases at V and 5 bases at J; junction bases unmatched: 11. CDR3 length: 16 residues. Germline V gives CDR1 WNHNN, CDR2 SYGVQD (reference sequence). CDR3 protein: CASSEASGNSRDTQYF. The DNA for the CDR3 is TGCGCCAGCAGTGAAGCAAGCGGGAACTCCCGAGATACGCAGTATTTT.

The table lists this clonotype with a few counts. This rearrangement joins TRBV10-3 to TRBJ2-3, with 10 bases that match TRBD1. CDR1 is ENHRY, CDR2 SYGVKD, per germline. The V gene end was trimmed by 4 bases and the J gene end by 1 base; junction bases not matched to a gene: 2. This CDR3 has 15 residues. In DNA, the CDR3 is TGTGCCATCAGTGCCGGGACAGGGGGCACAGATACGCAGTATTTT. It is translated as CAISAGTGGTDTQYF.

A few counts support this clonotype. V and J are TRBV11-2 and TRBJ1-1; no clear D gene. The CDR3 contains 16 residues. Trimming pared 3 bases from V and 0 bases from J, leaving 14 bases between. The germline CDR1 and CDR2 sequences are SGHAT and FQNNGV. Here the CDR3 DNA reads TGTGCCAGCAGCTTTGCGTTCGGGGTGATGAACACTGAAGCTTTCTTT. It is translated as CASSFAFGVMNTEAFF.

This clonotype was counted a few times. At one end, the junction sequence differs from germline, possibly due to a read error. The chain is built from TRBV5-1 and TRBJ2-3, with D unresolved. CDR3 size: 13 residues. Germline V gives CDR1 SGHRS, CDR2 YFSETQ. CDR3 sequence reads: CASSRYMTDTQYF. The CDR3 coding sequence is TGCGCAAGCAGCCGCTACATGACAGATACGCAGTATTTT.

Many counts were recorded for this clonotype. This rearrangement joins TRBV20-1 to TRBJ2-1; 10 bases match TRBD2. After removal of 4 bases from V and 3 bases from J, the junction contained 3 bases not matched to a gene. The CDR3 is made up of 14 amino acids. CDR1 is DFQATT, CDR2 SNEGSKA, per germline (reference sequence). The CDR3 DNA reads TGCAGTGCTACCAGCGGGAGGGACTACAATGAGCAGTTCTTC. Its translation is CSATSGRDYNEQFF.

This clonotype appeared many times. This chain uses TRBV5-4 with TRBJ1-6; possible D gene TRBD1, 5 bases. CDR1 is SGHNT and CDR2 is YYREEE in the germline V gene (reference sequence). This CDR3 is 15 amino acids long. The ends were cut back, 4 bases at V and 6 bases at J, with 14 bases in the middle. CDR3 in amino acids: CASSVGQAGNSPLHF. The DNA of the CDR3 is TGTGCCAGCAGCGTCGGACAAGCGGGTAATTCACCCCTCCACTTT.

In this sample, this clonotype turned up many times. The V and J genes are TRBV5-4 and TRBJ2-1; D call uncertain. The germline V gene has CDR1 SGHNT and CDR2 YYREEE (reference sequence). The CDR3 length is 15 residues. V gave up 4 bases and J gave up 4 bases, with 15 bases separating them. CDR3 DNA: TGTGCCAGCAGCCCGTTGGAAAGGGAATACAATGAGCAGTTCTTC. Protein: CASSPLEREYNEQFF.

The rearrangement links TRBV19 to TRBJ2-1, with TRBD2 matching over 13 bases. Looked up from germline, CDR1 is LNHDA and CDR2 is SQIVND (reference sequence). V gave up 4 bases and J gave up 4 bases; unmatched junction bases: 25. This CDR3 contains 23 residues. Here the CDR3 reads CASSTWAPNPGLAGQTPYNEQFF. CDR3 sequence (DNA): TGTGCCAGTAGTACGTGGGCCCCCAATCCGGGACTAGCGGGACAGACGCCGTACAATGAGCAGTTCTTC.

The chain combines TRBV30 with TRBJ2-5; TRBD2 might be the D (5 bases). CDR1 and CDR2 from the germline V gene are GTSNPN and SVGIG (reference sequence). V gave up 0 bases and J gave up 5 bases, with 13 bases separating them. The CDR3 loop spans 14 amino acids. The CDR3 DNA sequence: TGTGCCTGGAGTGTTTCTTCCCGAGGGGAGACCCAGTACTTC. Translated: CAWSVSSRGETQYF.

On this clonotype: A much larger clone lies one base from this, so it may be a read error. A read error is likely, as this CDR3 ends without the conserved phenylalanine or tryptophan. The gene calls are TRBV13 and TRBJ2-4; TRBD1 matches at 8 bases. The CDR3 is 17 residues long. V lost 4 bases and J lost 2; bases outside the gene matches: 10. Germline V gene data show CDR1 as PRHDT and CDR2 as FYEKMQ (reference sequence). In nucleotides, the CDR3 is TGTGCCAGCAGCTCCTCGGACAGGGATGCCTCCAAAAACATTCAGTACTTA. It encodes CASSSSDRDASKNIQYL.

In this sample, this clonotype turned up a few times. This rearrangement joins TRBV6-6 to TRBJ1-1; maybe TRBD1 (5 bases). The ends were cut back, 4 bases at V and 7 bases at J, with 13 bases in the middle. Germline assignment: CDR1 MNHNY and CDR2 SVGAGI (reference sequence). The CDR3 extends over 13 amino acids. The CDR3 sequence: CASSWGPRGEAFF. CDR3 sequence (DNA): TGTGCCAGCAGTTGGGGACCAAGGGGTGAAGCTTTCTTT.

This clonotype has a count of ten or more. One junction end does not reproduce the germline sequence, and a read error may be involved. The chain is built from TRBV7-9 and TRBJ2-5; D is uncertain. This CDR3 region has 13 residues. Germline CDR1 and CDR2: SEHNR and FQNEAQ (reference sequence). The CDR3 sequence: CASRLGLQETQYF. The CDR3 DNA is TGTGCCAGCAGATTAGGTCTCCAAGAGACCCAGTACTTC.

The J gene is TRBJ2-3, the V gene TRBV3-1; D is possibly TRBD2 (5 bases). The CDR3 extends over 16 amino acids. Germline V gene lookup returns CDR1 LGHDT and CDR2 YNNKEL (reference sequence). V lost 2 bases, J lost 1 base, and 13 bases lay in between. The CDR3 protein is CASSQSRPGGTDTQYF. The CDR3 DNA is TGTGCCAGCAGCCAAAGTCGCCCCGGGGGCACAGATACGCAGTATTTT.

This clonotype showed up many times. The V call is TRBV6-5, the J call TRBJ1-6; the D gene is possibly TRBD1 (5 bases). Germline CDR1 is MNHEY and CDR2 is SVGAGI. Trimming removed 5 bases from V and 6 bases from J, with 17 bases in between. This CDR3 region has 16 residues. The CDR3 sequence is CASSRPPGTGNSPLHF. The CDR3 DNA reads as TGTGCCAGCAGTCGCCCCCCTGGGACGGGTAATTCACCCCTCCACTTT.

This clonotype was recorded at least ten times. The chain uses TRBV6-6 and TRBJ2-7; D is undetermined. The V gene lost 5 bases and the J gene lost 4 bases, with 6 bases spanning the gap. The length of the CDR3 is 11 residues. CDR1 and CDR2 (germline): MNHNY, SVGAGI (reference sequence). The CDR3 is CASSPLYEQYF. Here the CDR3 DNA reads TGTGCCAGCAGTCCGCTATACGAGCAGTACTTC.

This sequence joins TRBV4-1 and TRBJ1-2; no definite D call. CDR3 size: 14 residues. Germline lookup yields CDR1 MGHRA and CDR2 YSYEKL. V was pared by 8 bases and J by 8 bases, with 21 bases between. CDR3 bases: TGCGCCAGCGCCGCCCCCGGCCGGGCTAGAGGCTACACCTTC. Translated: CASAAPGRARGYTF.

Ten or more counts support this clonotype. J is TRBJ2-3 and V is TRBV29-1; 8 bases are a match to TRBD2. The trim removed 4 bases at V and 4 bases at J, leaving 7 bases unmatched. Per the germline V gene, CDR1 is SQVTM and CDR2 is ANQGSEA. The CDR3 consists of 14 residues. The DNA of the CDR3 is TGCAGCGTTGGTAGAGCGGGAGTTCCAGATACGCAGTATTTT. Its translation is CSVGRAGVPDTQYF.

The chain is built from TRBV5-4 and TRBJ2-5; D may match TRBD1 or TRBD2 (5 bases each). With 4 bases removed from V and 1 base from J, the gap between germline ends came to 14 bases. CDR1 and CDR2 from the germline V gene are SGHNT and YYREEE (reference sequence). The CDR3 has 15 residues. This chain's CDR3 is CASSSGRGGQETQYF. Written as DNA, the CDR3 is TGTGCCAGCAGCAGTGGTCGGGGCGGCCAAGAGACCCAGTACTTC.

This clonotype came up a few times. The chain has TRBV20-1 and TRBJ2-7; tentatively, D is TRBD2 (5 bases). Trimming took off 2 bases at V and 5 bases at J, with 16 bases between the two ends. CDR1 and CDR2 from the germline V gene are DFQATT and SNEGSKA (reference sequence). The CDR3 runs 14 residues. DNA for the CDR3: TGCAGTGCTAGACTAGCCGGGAAGCGTCACGAGCAGTACTTC. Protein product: CSARLAGKRHEQYF.